This T cell receptor beta chain is drawn from a study of T cells in tuberculosis. Background on the study: Within 7 days of starting treatment, or before, PBMC were stored. Study results and caveats: Active tuberculosis TCR-alpha repertoires lay closer to GMM-specific TCRs than IGRA-negative controls, suggesting clonal expansion. A GMM-specific repertoire classifier reached just under 90% accuracy, AUROC 0.90.

This CDR3 has 14 amino acids. Germline V gene sequence: CDR1 MDHEN, CDR2 SYDVKM. The ends were cut back, 2 bases at V and 9 bases at J, with 14 bases in the middle. This clone has only one observation. Its antigen remains unidentified. Time point indicated: new active TB diagnosis, blood taken before or within 7 days of starting treatment. Each patient had positive sputum smear microscopy and/or positive culture. Clones were read by immunoSEQ multiplex PCR, and TCRdb kept only the in-frame ones, dropping some. Of tens of thousands of clones listed, around 90% are singletons. The chain links TRBV28 to TRBJ2-1; D might be TRBD1 (6 bases). This clonotype was obtained from an adult with tuberculosis. Sequenced here: PBMCs, sampled at tuberculosis diagnosis. The CDR3 reads CASSLVQGHGEQFF. The CDR3 DNA follows: TGTGCCAGCAGTTTAGTGCAGGGGCACGGTGAGCAGTTCTTC.